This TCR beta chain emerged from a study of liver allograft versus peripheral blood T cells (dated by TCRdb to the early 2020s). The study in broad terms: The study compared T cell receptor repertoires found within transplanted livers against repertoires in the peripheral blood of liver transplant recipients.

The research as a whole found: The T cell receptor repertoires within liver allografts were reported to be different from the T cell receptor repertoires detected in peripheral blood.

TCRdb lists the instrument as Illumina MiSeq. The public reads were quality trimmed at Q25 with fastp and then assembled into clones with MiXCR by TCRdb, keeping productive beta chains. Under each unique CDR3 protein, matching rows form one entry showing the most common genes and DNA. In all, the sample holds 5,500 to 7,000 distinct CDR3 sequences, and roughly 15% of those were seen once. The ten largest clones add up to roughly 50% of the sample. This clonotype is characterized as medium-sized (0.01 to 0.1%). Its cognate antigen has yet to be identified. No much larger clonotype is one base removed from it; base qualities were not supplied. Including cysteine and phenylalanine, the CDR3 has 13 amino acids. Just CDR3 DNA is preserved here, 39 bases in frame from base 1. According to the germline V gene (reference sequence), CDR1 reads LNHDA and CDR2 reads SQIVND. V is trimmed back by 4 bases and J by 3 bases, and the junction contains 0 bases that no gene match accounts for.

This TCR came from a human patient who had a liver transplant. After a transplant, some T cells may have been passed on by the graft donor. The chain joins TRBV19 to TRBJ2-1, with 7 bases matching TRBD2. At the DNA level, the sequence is TGTGCCAGTAGTAGGACTAGCTACAATGAGCAGTTCTTC. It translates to CASSRTSYNEQFF. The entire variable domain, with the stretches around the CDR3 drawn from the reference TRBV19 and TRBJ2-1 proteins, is DGGITQSPKYLFRKEGQNVTLSCEQNLNHDAMYWYRQDPGQGLRLIYYSQIVNDFQKGDIAEGYSVSREKKESFPLTVTSAQKNPTAFYLCASSRTSYNEQFFGPGTRLTVL.